This T cell receptor beta chain derives from a study of T cell clonality in common variable immunodeficiency. Diagnosis required reduced IgG, IgA and/or IgM with specific antibody deficiency. Of CVID subjects, 15 were female and 29 male, mean age roughly 37. Most patients and controls had Caucasian heritage. Regarding the study as a whole: Fewer deletions and N-nucleotide insertions were reportedly seen in common variable immunodeficiency TCR beta sequences.

This clone was observed many times. Its target is unknown. Read data end 3 residues before the CDR3 end; the end is taken from the germline J gene. The germline V gene has CDR1 LNHDA and CDR2 SQIVND (reference sequence). J was trimmed by 5 bases and V by 4 bases; bases with no gene match: 7. The length of the CDR3 is 15 residues. CVID and control samples used equivalent genomic DNA input. Data came from immunoSEQ multiplex PCR; TCRdb stores just in-frame clones and leaves some out. The sample holds fewer than 30,000 clones, and no clone turns up only once. This clonotype originated in a human donor with common variable immunodeficiency. The sample consisted of peripheral blood mononuclear cells. The chain joins TRBV19 to TRBJ2-2; 7 positions match TRBD1. This CDR3 is CASSTNLQGTGELFF. The sequenced part of the CDR3 DNA is TGTGCCAGTAGTACCAATTTACAGGGGACCGGGGAG.